The 25 T cell receptor beta chains listed next were all sequenced from one sample in a study of PD-L1 blockade in urothelial cancer. As to time point: pretreatment peripheral blood. Clones were sequenced by immunoSEQ multiplex PCR, and TCRdb holds only the in-frame ones, with some missing. The sample lists approximately 79,000 clones; 70% to 90% were seen once. Sample: PBMCs, taken around atezolizumab (anti-PD-L1) treatment. The receptor source for this set is a man between 40 and 49 years old with urothelial cancer.

In its sample, this clone was seen once. The genes are TRBV9 and TRBJ2-4; 7 bases are shared with TRBD2. Trimming at V came to 4 bases and at J to 5 bases, leaving 6 bases not matched to a gene. The CDR3 has 14 residues. CDR1 and CDR2 (germline): SGDLS, YYNGEE. CDR3 residues: CASSRTAGENIQYF. The CDR3 nucleotides are TGTGCCAGCAGCCGGACCGCGGGGGAAAACATTCAGTACTTC.

CDR3 sequence: CASSYSGSPNTGELFF. The DNA for the CDR3 is TGTGCCAGCAGCTATTCCGGGTCCCCGAACACCGGGGAGCTGTTTTTT. The V and J genes are TRBV7-3 and TRBJ2-2; no definite D call. Trimming removed 4 bases from V and 0 bases from J, with 12 bases in between. This CDR3 is built from 16 residues. The germline V gene has CDR1 SGHTA and CDR2 FQGTGA.

The chain links TRBV6-1 to TRBJ1-1; possible D gene TRBD1, 6 bases. The V gene lost 1 base and the J gene lost 5 bases, with 14 bases spanning the gap. This CDR3 is 15 amino acids long. CDR1 MNHNS and CDR2 SASEGT come from the germline V gene. CDR3 sequence reads: CASSEGTAEATEAFF. Written as DNA, the CDR3 is TGTGCCAGCAGTGAAGGGACAGCCGAGGCTACTGAAGCTTTCTTT.

V gene TRBV18 combines with J gene TRBJ2-2; a possible D gene is TRBD1 (6 bases). V was shortened by 6 bases and J by 2 bases, with 13 bases between the two germline ends. The germline V gene has CDR1 KGHSH and CDR2 LQKENI. This CDR3 is built from 15 residues. The CDR3 loop is CASSPQGHNTGELFF. The CDR3 coding sequence is TGTGCCAGCTCCCCGCAGGGGCATAACACCGGGGAGCTGTTTTTT. The variable domain in full, completed from reference TRBV18 and TRBJ2-2, reads NAGVMQNPRHLVRRRGQEARLRCSPMKGHSHVYWYRQLPEEGLKFMVYLQKENIIDESGMPKERFSAEFPKEGPSILRIQQVVRGDSAAYFCASSPQGHNTGELFFGEGSRLTVL.

The rearrangement links TRBV7-2 to TRBJ2-2; D is perhaps TRBD2 (6 bases). This CDR3 is 15 amino acids long. The V end lost 5 bases, the J end lost 1 base, and 11 bases lay between the germline ends. Looked up from germline, CDR1 is SGHTA and CDR2 is FQGNSA. The CDR3 loop reads CASSAGRRNTGELFF. In DNA, the CDR3 is TGTGCCAGCAGCGCGGGACGCCGGAACACCGGGGAGCTGTTTTTT. The full variable domain, in which reference TRBV7-2 and TRBJ2-2 provide the parts outside the CDR3, is GAGVSQSPSNKVTEKGKDVELRCDPISGHTALYWYRQSLGQGLEFLIYFQGNSAPDKSGLPSDRFSAERTGGSVSTLTIQRTQQEDSAVYLCASSAGRRNTGELFFGEGSRLTVL.

V usage is TRBV28 and J usage is TRBJ2-2; 11 nucleotides align to TRBD2. The CDR3 contains 13 residues. Germline CDR1 reads MDHEN; CDR2 reads SYDVKM. V shed 7 bases and J 14 bases; nucleotides not matched to a gene: 9. The CDR3 region is CASTTLAGGSLFF. CDR3 nucleotide sequence: TGTGCCAGCACAACCCTAGCGGGAGGCTCCCTGTTTTTT.

This chain uses TRBV30 with TRBJ1-5; D uncertain. The CDR3 is 14 amino acids. Per the germline V gene, CDR1 is GTSNPN and CDR2 is SVGIG (reference sequence). With 2 bases removed from V and 4 bases from J, the gap between germline ends came to 12 bases. CDR3 in amino acids: CAWSWQVSNQPQHF. The CDR3 region has the DNA TGTGCCTGGAGTTGGCAGGTCTCAAATCAGCCCCAGCATTTT.

This clone was seen more than once but under ten times. The chain uses TRBV30 and TRBJ2-5; possible D gene TRBD1, 5 bases. The CDR3 is made up of 13 amino acids. CDR1 and CDR2 from the germline V gene are GTSNPN and SVGIG (reference sequence). V was shortened by 8 bases and J by 0 bases, with 13 bases between the two germline ends. This chain's CDR3 is CARGHQYQETQYF. The CDR3, as DNA: TGTGCCCGCGGACACCAGTACCAAGAGACCCAGTACTTC.

The rearrangement uses TRBV27 and TRBJ1-4; 9 bases are a match to TRBD1. The CDR3 has 14 residues. The trim removed 8 bases at V and 10 bases at J, leaving 11 bases unmatched. The germline CDR1 and CDR2 sequences are MNHEY and SMNVEV (reference sequence). CDR3 bases: TGTGCCAGCTCATCTCGGGACAGGGTTGTAAAACTGTTTTTT. Translated: CASSSRDRVVKLFF.

The gene calls are TRBV2 and TRBJ1-2; D perhaps matches TRBD1 (5 bases). Deletions cut 3 bases from V and 4 bases from J, with 12 bases between. The CDR3 spans 14 residues. Germline CDR1 SNHLY, CDR2 FYNNEI. Here the CDR3 reads CASSDRWGSYGYTF. CDR3 in DNA: TGTGCCAGCAGTGATAGGTGGGGCAGCTATGGCTACACCTTC.

The genes are TRBV11-2 and TRBJ2-7; 7 nucleotides align to TRBD2. The CDR3 loop spans 15 amino acids. Germline CDR1 is SGHAT and CDR2 is FQNNGV. With V trimmed by 0 bases and J by 0 bases, 2 bases remained unmatched. The CDR3 region is CASSLEAGSSYEQYF. The CDR3 DNA sequence: TGTGCCAGCAGCTTAGAAGCGGGAAGCTCCTACGAGCAGTACTTC. The full variable domain, in which reference TRBV11-2 and TRBJ2-7 provide the parts outside the CDR3, is EAGVAQSPRYKIIEKRQSVAFWCNPISGHATLYWYQQILGQGPKLLIQFQNNGVVDDSQLPKDRFSAERLKGVDSTLKIQPAKLEDSAVYLCASSLEAGSSYEQYFGPGTRLTVT.

This clone was detected a few times. This rearrangement joins TRBV9 to TRBJ2-2; 8 positions match TRBD2. The CDR3 extends over 13 amino acids. The V gene end was trimmed by 7 bases and the J gene end by 7 bases; junction bases not matched to a gene: 6. Germline V gene sequence: CDR1 SGDLS, CDR2 YYNGEE. CDR3 nucleotides: TGTGCCAGCGAAAAGCGGGAGAACGGGGAGCTGTTTTTT. Its protein is CASEKRENGELFF.

V and J are TRBV28 and TRBJ2-1; 10 bases agree with TRBD2. From germline, CDR1 is MDHEN and CDR2 SYDVKM. There are 15 residues in the CDR3. The trim removed 4 bases at V and 6 bases at J, leaving 6 bases unmatched. The CDR3 sequence is CASSYLAGAGNEQFF. In DNA, the CDR3 is TGTGCCAGCAGTTACCTAGCGGGAGCGGGCAATGAGCAGTTCTTC.

The V and J genes are TRBV5-6 and TRBJ1-5; D gene uncertain. The ends were cut back, 4 bases at V and 6 bases at J, with 17 bases in the middle. CDR3 length: 15 residues. Germline V gives CDR1 SGHDT, CDR2 YYEEEE. The CDR3 region is CASSLGGRSGQPQHF. In DNA form, the CDR3 reads TGTGCCAGCAGCCTGGGCGGGAGGAGCGGTCAGCCCCAGCATTTT.

The V gene is TRBV11-2, the J gene TRBJ2-7; TRBD2 matches 13 bases. The V gene's germline CDR1 is SGHAT and CDR2 FQNNGV. The CDR3 runs to 15 residues. The ends lost 5 bases at V and 5 bases at J; junction bases unmatched: 6. The CDR3 loop reads CASSPGLAGVNEQYF. For the CDR3, the DNA is TGTGCCAGCAGCCCCGGACTAGCGGGAGTCAACGAGCAGTACTTC.

V gene TRBV28 combines with J gene TRBJ2-5; perhaps TRBD1 as D (5 bases). V was trimmed by 7 bases and J by 5 bases, leaving 14 bases between them. The CDR3 runs to 13 residues. Germline V gene sequence: CDR1 MDHEN, CDR2 SYDVKM. CDR3 residues: CASKPGPGETQYF. The CDR3 DNA reads TGTGCCAGCAAACCAGGACCAGGGGAGACCCAGTACTTC. Combining the CDR3 with reference TRBV28 and TRBJ2-5 gives the whole variable domain DVKVTQSSRYLVKRTGEKVFLECVQDMDHENMFWYRQDPGLGLRLIYFSYDVKMKEKGDIPEGYSVSREKKERFSLILESASTNQTSMYLCASKPGPGETQYFGPGTRLLVL.

V usage is TRBV18 and J usage is TRBJ1-2; TRBD1 is a possible D gene (5 bases). The V gene lost 6 bases and the J gene lost 8 bases, with 22 bases spanning the gap. The CDR3 length is 15 residues. Per the germline V gene, CDR1 is KGHSH and CDR2 is LQKENI. The chain's CDR3 is CASSKALSGVDGYTF. In DNA, the CDR3 is TGTGCCAGCTCCAAAGCTCTTTCGGGGGTGGACGGCTACACCTTC.

In DNA form, the CDR3 reads TGTGCCAGCAGTTACACCTTAAGCTCCTACAATGAGCAGTTCTTC. This translates into CASSYTLSSYNEQFF. This chain links TRBV27 with TRBJ2-1, with no clear D. CDR1 MNHEY and CDR2 SMNVEV come from the germline V gene (reference sequence). Trimming removed 4 bases from V and 0 bases from J, with 10 bases in between. The CDR3 totals 15 residues.

This clone was recorded only once. The chain recombines TRBV30 with TRBJ2-2; D unclear. Trimming took 0 bases from V and 6 from J, leaving 11 bases between them. This CDR3 spans 14 amino acids. Germline CDR1 and CDR2: GTSNPN and SVGIG (reference sequence). The CDR3 sequence: CAWSVSFSPGELFF. DNA of the CDR3: TGTGCCTGGAGTGTAAGCTTTTCCCCCGGGGAGCTGTTTTTT.

This clone was recorded only once. V usage is TRBV29-1 and J usage is TRBJ2-5; 10 bases agree with TRBD1. This CDR3 contains 14 residues. Germline assignment: CDR1 SQVTM and CDR2 ANQGSEA. Trimming removed 0 bases from V and 7 bases from J; junction bases left unmatched: 5. As DNA, the CDR3 is TGCAGCGTTGAAGATCGGGACAGGGGTTGGACCCAGTACTTC. This codes for CSVEDRDRGWTQYF.

This chain uses TRBV5-5 with TRBJ2-3; 11 bases line up with TRBD1. J was trimmed by 3 bases and V by 4 bases; bases with no gene match: 7. Per germline, CDR1 SGHKS and CDR2 YYEKEE (reference sequence). This CDR3 contains 16 residues. CDR3 sequence (DNA): TGTGCCAGCAGCCTCGGACAGGGGGCTGCTACAGATACGCAGTATTTT. It codes for CASSLGQGAATDTQYF.

The rearrangement joins TRBV28 to TRBJ2-5; a possible D gene is TRBD2 (6 bases). This CDR3 region has 14 residues. The ends were cut back, 4 bases at V and 1 base at J, with 10 bases in the middle. From germline, CDR1 is MDHEN and CDR2 SYDVKM. The CDR3: CASSSRDFQETQYF. The DNA of the CDR3 is TGTGCCAGCAGTTCTCGGGACTTCCAAGAGACCCAGTACTTC.

The V call is TRBV7-9, the J call TRBJ2-7, with TRBD2 as a possible D gene (6 bases). V gave up 1 base and J gave up 0 bases, with 13 bases separating them. CDR3 length: 16 residues. Germline CDR1 and CDR2: SEHNR and FQNEAQ (reference sequence). This CDR3 is CASSLEGTSISYEQYF. DNA of the CDR3: TGTGCCAGCAGCTTAGAAGGTACTAGCATCTCCTACGAGCAGTACTTC.

To note about this clone: Germline and junction disagree at one end, which may indicate a read error. This sequence joins TRBV29-1 and TRBJ2-6; 7 bases align to TRBD1. The CDR3 contains 11 residues. Germline CDR1 reads SQVTM; CDR2 reads ANQGSEA. The CDR3 DNA follows: TGCAGCGTCCGTACAGGGGAAGCTTTGGCTTTC. It yields the protein CSVRTGEALAF.

This clone was detected ten times or more. V and J are TRBV15 and TRBJ1-1; D possibly corresponds to TRBD1 (6 bases). V was pared by 3 bases and J by 11 bases, with 16 bases between. Germline lookup yields CDR1 LNHNV and CDR2 YYDKDF (reference sequence). The CDR3 loop spans 13 amino acids. The DNA of the CDR3 is TGTGCCACCAGCAGCCTTACAGGGTGGATTGCTTTCTTT. Its translation: CATSSLTGWIAFF. The variable domain in full, completed from reference TRBV15 and TRBJ1-1, reads DAMVIQNPRYQVTQFGKPVTLSCSQTLNHNVMYWYQQKSSQAPKLLFHYYDKDFNNEADTPDNFQSRRPNTSFCFLDIRSPGLGDTAMYLCATSSLTGWIAFFGQGTRLTVV.